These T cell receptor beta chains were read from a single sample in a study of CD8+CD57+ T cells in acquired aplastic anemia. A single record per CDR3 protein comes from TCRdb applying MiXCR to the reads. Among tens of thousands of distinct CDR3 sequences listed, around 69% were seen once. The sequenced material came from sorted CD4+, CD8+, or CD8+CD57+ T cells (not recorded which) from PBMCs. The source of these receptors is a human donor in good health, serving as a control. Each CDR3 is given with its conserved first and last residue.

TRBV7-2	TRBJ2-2	CASSLSQNTGELFF
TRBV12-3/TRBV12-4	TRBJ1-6	CASSFDGLQNSPLHF
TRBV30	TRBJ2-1	CACSWTSGNNEQFF
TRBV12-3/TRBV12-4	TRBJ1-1	CASSPGTGTEAFF
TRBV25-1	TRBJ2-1	CASSEQGFEQFF
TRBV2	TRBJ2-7	CATKKGQGVPYEQYF
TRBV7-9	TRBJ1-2	CASSLGGGRGYTF
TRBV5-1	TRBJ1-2	CASSRLEGQTSF
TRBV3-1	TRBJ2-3	CASSQDNWGLVSDTQYF
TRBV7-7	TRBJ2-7	CASSNTGGEQYF
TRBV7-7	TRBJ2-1	CASSVRLAGARNEQFF
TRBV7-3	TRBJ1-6	CASSLHDRGPYNSPLHF
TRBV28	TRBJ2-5	CASSSVDQETQYF
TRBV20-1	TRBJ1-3	CSATDSGSTIYF
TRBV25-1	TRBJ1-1	CASSGTGLAFF
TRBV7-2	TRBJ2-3	CASSLRLADTQYF
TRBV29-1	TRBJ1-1	CSVVAGEYTEAFF
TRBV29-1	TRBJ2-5	CSAVQGFETQYF
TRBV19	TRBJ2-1	CASSSGQGAYNEQFF